This is a list of T cell receptor beta chains from one sample in a study of shared clonotypes between healthy human individuals. The data were produced by immunoSEQ multiplex PCR, yet TCRdb's version contains in-frame clones alone and is incomplete. The table lists fewer than 1 million clones, about 96% of them singletons, with less than 0.25% in the top ten. Material for sequencing was naive CD8+ T cells sorted from blood. The receptor set was obtained from a man aged 25 to 40 in good health. Each CDR3 is given with its conserved first and last residue. The D gene is left open where the match is weak. Clone sizes are given selectively: once, few, many, or a class where the clone is expanded.

D: -; size: once; V: TRBV5-5; J: TRBJ2-1; DNA: TGTGCCAGCAGCCCTTCTCGGCATGAGCAGTTCTTC; CDR3: CASSPSRHEQFF
D: TRBD2; size: -; V: TRBV7-9; J: TRBJ2-5; DNA: TGTGCCAGCAGCTTAAACGGGGGGGAAGAGACCCAGTACTTC; CDR3: CASSLNGGEETQYF
D: -; size: -; V: TRBV15; J: TRBJ1-5; DNA: TGTGCCACCAGCAGAGAACCGGACGCTCAGCCCCAGCATTTT; CDR3: CATSREPDAQPQHF
D: TRBD1; size: -; V: TRBV9; J: TRBJ2-1; DNA: TGTGCCAGCAGCGTAGAGGACAGGAGCTACAATGAGCAGTTCTTC; CDR3: CASSVEDRSYNEQFF
D: -; size: -; V: TRBV7-5; J: TRBJ2-1; DNA: TGTGCCAGAAGCTCCCGGGAGCCTCCCTACAATGAGCAGTTCTTC; CDR3: CARSSREPPYNEQFF
D: -; size: -; V: TRBV13; J: TRBJ2-1; DNA: TGTGCCAGCAGCTTTGTGAGTTCGAATGAGCAGTTCTTC; CDR3: CASSFVSSNEQFF
D: -; size: -; V: TRBV5-1; J: TRBJ2-2; DNA: TGCGCCAGCAGAGGGAAGGGAGCGAACACCGGGGAGCTGTTTTTT; CDR3: CASRGKGANTGELFF
D: TRBD2; size: -; V: TRBV11-2; J: TRBJ2-5; DNA: TGTGCCAGCAGCTTAGTGGGGTCGGCGGGAGTTCAGGAGACCCAGTACTTC; CDR3: CASSLVGSAGVQETQYF
D: -; size: -; V: TRBV28; J: TRBJ1-1; DNA: TGTGCCAGCTGCCCCCGGACACCGAACACTGAAGCTTTCTTT; CDR3: CASCPRTPNTEAFF
D: TRBD2; size: once; V: TRBV28; J: TRBJ2-1; DNA: TGTGCCAGCAGTTTAAGCGAGCGGGAGGCCGAACTCAATGAGCAGTTCTTC; CDR3: CASSLSEREAELNEQFF
D: TRBD1; size: -; V: TRBV4-1; J: TRBJ2-7; DNA: TGCGCCAGCAGCCCCCGGGACAGGGCCTCCTACGAGCAGTACTTC; CDR3: CASSPRDRASYEQYF
D: -; size: -; V: TRBV7-9; J: TRBJ1-2; DNA: TGTGCCAGCAGCTTAGGTCAGACAAGGGAGGACACCTTC; CDR3: CASSLGQTREDTF
D: TRBD1; size: -; V: TRBV4-1; J: TRBJ1-5; DNA: TGCGCCAGCAGCCTTGCCACGGGACAGGGCCAGCCCCAGCATTTT; CDR3: CASSLATGQGQPQHF
D: -; size: -; V: TRBV7-9; J: TRBJ2-1; DNA: TGTGCCGGGACCGCAGGGAGGAATGAGCAGTTCTTC; CDR3: CAGTAGRNEQFF
D: -; size: -; V: TRBV7-2; J: TRBJ1-4; DNA: TGTGCCAGCAGCCAGGGTGCCCCTAATGAAAAACTGTTTTTT; CDR3: CASSQGAPNEKLFF
D: -; size: -; V: TRBV29-1; J: TRBJ2-6; DNA: TGCAGCGCCAGGGTCGGTGGGGCCAACGTCCTGACTTTC; CDR3: CSARVGGANVLTF
D: TRBD1; size: -; V: TRBV14; J: TRBJ2-7; DNA: TGTGCCAGCAGCCTCAGGGGGTACCCCTACGAGCAGTACTTC; CDR3: CASSLRGYPYEQYF
D: -; size: once; V: TRBV6-4; J: TRBJ2-1; DNA: TGTGCCAGCAGTGACTACAATAACAATGAGCAGTTCTTC; CDR3: CASSDYNNNEQFF
D: -; size: -; V: TRBV11-2; J: TRBJ2-7; DNA: TGTGCCAGCAGCCTCAAAGGGGGACTGATAACCTACGAGCAGTACTTC; CDR3: CASSLKGGLITYEQYF
D: -; size: -; V: TRBV10-2; J: TRBJ2-3; DNA: TGCGCCAGCAGTGAAAAAGATACGCAGTATTTT; CDR3: CASSEKDTQYF
D: -; size: -; V: TRBV27; J: TRBJ2-5; DNA: TGTGCCAGCAGTTTATCGGGGATGAACCAAGAGACCCAGTACTTC; CDR3: CASSLSGMNQETQYF
D: -; size: -; V: TRBV15; J: TRBJ1-2; DNA: TGTGCCACCAGCAGAGATTCGGGTAACTATGGCTACACCTTC; CDR3: CATSRDSGNYGYTF
D: TRBD1; size: -; V: TRBV2; J: TRBJ2-7; DNA: TGTGGCTCGGACAGGGGGACCTACGAGCAGTACTTC; CDR3: CGSDRGTYEQYF
D: -; size: -; V: TRBV9; J: TRBJ2-4; DNA: TGTGCCAGCAGCGGAGGGGCCAAAAACATTCAGTACTTC; CDR3: CASSGGAKNIQYF
D: -; size: -; V: TRBV27; J: TRBJ1-1; DNA: TGTGCCAGCAGTTTATCCGCCGGGTACACTGAAGCTTTCTTT; CDR3: CASSLSAGYTEAFF
D: -; size: -; V: TRBV7-6; J: TRBJ2-7; DNA: TGTGCCAGCAGCTTAGCGTACGCCTCGTACGAGCAGTACTTC; CDR3: CASSLAYASYEQYF
D: -; size: -; V: TRBV30; J: TRBJ1-1; DNA: TGTGCCTGGAGTGTACTCATTGAAGCTTTCTTT; CDR3: CAWSVLIEAFF
D: -; size: -; V: TRBV27; J: TRBJ1-5; DNA: TGTGCCAGCAGTTTAAACAATCTAGGCAATCAGCCCCAGCATTTT; CDR3: CASSLNNLGNQPQHF
D: TRBD2; size: -; V: TRBV11-2; J: TRBJ2-7; DNA: TGTGCCAGCAGCTTAGGCCCCCCGGGACTAGCGACCTACGAGCAGTACTTC; CDR3: CASSLGPPGLATYEQYF
D: TRBD2; size: -; V: TRBV7-6; J: TRBJ2-1; DNA: TGTGCCAGCAGCTCACCGACTAGCGGGAGCGGAAACTACAATGAGCAGTTCTTC; CDR3: CASSSPTSGSGNYNEQFF
D: -; size: -; V: TRBV27; J: TRBJ2-3; DNA: TGTGCCAGCAGTTTTGGGGGGACCAGCACAGATACGCAGTATTTT; CDR3: CASSFGGTSTDTQYF
D: -; size: -; V: TRBV28; J: TRBJ2-1; DNA: TGTGCCAGCAGGACGAGTGTCAGCTCCTACAATGAGCAGTTCTTC; CDR3: CASRTSVSSYNEQFF
D: -; size: -; V: TRBV7-8; J: TRBJ2-2; DNA: TGTGCCAGCAGCTTAGCCAGGGAGAAAATAAACACCGGGGAGCTGTTTTTT; CDR3: CASSLAREKINTGELFF
D: -; size: -; V: TRBV7-9; J: TRBJ2-3; DNA: TGTGCCAGCAGCACTGGACAGACTAGCACAGATACGCAGTATTTT; CDR3: CASSTGQTSTDTQYF
D: -; size: once; V: TRBV6-5; J: TRBJ2-3; DNA: TGTGCCAGCAGTTACTCCACGGCTAGCACAGATACGCAGTATTTT; CDR3: CASSYSTASTDTQYF
D: -; size: -; V: TRBV14; J: TRBJ2-1; DNA: TGTGCCAGCAGCCAAGAGAGTTGGGAGATCTACAATGAGCAGTTCTTC; CDR3: CASSQESWEIYNEQFF
D: -; size: -; V: TRBV11-2; J: TRBJ2-7; DNA: TGTGCCAGCAGCTTGGAGGCTGACCTCTGGGGCGAGCAGTACTTC; CDR3: CASSLEADLWGEQYF
D: TRBD1; size: -; V: TRBV11-3; J: TRBJ1-1; DNA: TGTGCCAGCAGCCCAGGGGGCGGCACTGAAGCTTTCTTT; CDR3: CASSPGGGTEAFF
D: -; size: -; V: TRBV25-1; J: TRBJ2-2; DNA: TGTGCCAGCAGTGAATACGACCAGAGGAACACCGGGGAGCTGTTTTTT; CDR3: CASSEYDQRNTGELFF
D: TRBD2; size: -; V: TRBV29-1; J: TRBJ2-7; DNA: TGCAGCGCTACTGGACTAGCTTACGAGCAGTACTTC; CDR3: CSATGLAYEQYF
D: -; size: -; V: TRBV9; J: TRBJ2-2; DNA: TGTGCCAGCAGCCCCCGACAGGGAGGGAACACCGGGGAGCTGTTTTTT; CDR3: CASSPRQGGNTGELFF
D: TRBD2; size: once; V: TRBV13; J: TRBJ2-7; DNA: TGTGCCAGCAGCTTACTTAGCGGGAGTCGCTACGAGCAGTACTTC; CDR3: CASSLLSGSRYEQYF
D: -; size: -; V: TRBV6-5; J: TRBJ2-1; DNA: TGTGCCAGCAGAGTTGCGGGGCAGCAGTTCTTC; CDR3: CASRVAGQQFF
D: TRBD1; size: -; V: TRBV28; J: TRBJ2-3; DNA: TGTGCCAGCAGCGGGGGACAGGGGGCGCAAGATACGCAGTATTTT; CDR3: CASSGGQGAQDTQYF
D: TRBD1; size: -; V: TRBV7-6; J: TRBJ1-1; DNA: TGTGCCAGCAGCCCATCACAGGGGTTGAACACTGAAGCTTTCTTT; CDR3: CASSPSQGLNTEAFF
D: -; size: -; V: TRBV7-2; J: TRBJ2-2; DNA: TGTGCCAGCAGCTTGGGCTTTGAGGACCGGCTCGACACCGGGGAGCTGTTTTTT; CDR3: CASSLGFEDRLDTGELFF
D: TRBD1; size: once; V: TRBV28; J: TRBJ2-7; DNA: TGTGCCAGCAGCGATACGACAGGGGACGACGAGCAGTACTTC; CDR3: CASSDTTGDDEQYF
D: -; size: -; V: TRBV7-8; J: TRBJ1-5; DNA: TGTGCCAGCAGTCCAAACCGTAGGGGGAAACTCGGGGTGAATCAGCCCCAGCATTTT; CDR3: CASSPNRRGKLGVNQPQHF
D: TRBD2; size: -; V: TRBV7-9; J: TRBJ2-3; DNA: TGTGCCAGCAGCTCCCTCCTAGCGGGAGAGGCAGATACGCAGTATTTT; CDR3: CASSSLLAGEADTQYF
D: TRBD2; size: -; V: TRBV29-1; J: TRBJ2-7; DNA: TGCAGCGTTAAGACCGGGACTAGCGAGTACGAGCAGTACTTC; CDR3: CSVKTGTSEYEQYF
D: -; size: -; V: TRBV23-1; J: TRBJ1-2; DNA: TGCGCCAGCATCTTGGAGTTGTGCTATGGCTACACCTTC; CDR3: CASILELCYGYTF
D: -; size: -; V: TRBV28; J: TRBJ2-3; DNA: TGTGCCAGCAGTCCCCCCGGGGGAGGCCCCACAGATACGCAGTATTTT; CDR3: CASSPPGGGPTDTQYF
D: -; size: -; V: TRBV30; J: TRBJ2-5; DNA: TGTGCCTGGGGACGAGAGGAGGGATTGATGAAGGCCCAGTACTTC; CDR3: CAWGREEGLMKAQYF
D: TRBD1; size: -; V: TRBV11-3; J: TRBJ1-4; DNA: TGTGCCAGCAGCCCCAAAACAGGGGGCACTAATGAAAAACTGTTTTTT; CDR3: CASSPKTGGTNEKLFF
D: -; size: -; V: TRBV27; J: TRBJ1-5; DNA: TGTGCCAGCAGTTCCTATGTGGGGCAGCCCCAGCATTTT; CDR3: CASSSYVGQPQHF
D: -; size: -; V: TRBV7-2; J: TRBJ2-7; DNA: TGTGCCAGCAGTTTCCTGGGGAAAGGAGACGGGGACCACTCCTACGAGCAGTACTTC; CDR3: CASSFLGKGDGDHSYEQYF
D: TRBD1; size: -; V: TRBV9; J: TRBJ2-2; DNA: TGTGCCAGCAGCGAGGGGACAGCCGCAGCGGTCACCGGGGAGCTGTTTTTT; CDR3: CASSEGTAAAVTGELFF
D: -; size: -; V: TRBV5-4; J: TRBJ2-1; DNA: TGTGCCAGCAGCTTGGGTCGCAATGAGCAGTTCTTC; CDR3: CASSLGRNEQFF
D: -; size: -; V: TRBV7-9; J: TRBJ2-1; DNA: TGTGCCAGCAGCACCTACAGGAACATCTACAATGAGCAGTTCTTC; CDR3: CASSTYRNIYNEQFF
D: TRBD2; size: -; V: TRBV27; J: TRBJ2-7; DNA: TGTGCCAGCAGTTTAAGCGGGGAATGGTACGAGCAGTACTTC; CDR3: CASSLSGEWYEQYF